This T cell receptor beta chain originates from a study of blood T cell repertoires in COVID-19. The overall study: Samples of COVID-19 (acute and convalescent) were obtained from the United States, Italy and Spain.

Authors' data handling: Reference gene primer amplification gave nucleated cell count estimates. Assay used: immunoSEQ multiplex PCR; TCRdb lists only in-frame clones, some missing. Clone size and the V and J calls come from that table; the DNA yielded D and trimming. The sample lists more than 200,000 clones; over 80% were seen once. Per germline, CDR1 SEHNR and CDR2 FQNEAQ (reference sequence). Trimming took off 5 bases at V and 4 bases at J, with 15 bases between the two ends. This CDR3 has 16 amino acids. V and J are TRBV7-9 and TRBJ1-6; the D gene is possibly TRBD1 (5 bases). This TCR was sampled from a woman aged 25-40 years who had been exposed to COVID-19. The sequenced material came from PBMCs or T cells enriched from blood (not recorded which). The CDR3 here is CASSLIQGTYNSPLHF. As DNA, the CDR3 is TGTGCCAGCAGCCTAATTCAGGGAACATATAATTCACCCCTCCACTTT.